The 10 T cell receptor beta chains presented below share a single source sample, sequenced in a study of blood T cell repertoires in COVID-19. Profiling relied on immunoSEQ multiplex PCR, and the TCRdb table lists in-frame clones only, not all of them. Of some 150,000 clones listed, approximately 91% are singletons. Material for sequencing was peripheral blood. The source is a human donor in a cohort sampled during active COVID-19.

The V and J genes are TRBV5-4 and TRBJ1-2, with 9 bases aligning to TRBD1. Trimming at V came to 3 bases and at J to 4 bases, leaving 13 bases not matched to a gene. The germline V gene encodes CDR1 SGHNT and CDR2 YYREEE (reference sequence). The CDR3 extends over 17 amino acids. The CDR3 region is CASSSDRGGSGVYGYTF. In DNA form, the CDR3 reads TGTGCCAGCAGCTCGGACAGGGGAGGTAGCGGCGTCTATGGCTACACCTTC.

This clone was recorded only once. The rearrangement uses TRBV5-1 and TRBJ2-3; TRBD2 aligns across 11 bases. V shed 1 base, J shed 6 bases, and the junction held 1 base outside the gene matches. The V gene's germline CDR1 is SGHRS and CDR2 YFSETQ. This CDR3 is built from 14 residues. The CDR3 region is CASSLWTSGDTQYF. As DNA, the CDR3 is TGCGCCAGCAGCTTGTGGACTAGCGGGGATACGCAGTATTTT.

In its sample, this clone was seen once. The chain is built from TRBV5-4 and TRBJ1-1; D perhaps matches TRBD1 (6 bases). Germline loops: CDR1 SGHNT, CDR2 YYREEE (reference sequence). The CDR3 length is 14 residues. Trimming left V 4 bases short and J 5 bases short, with 15 bases between. The CDR3 protein is CASSPDMGATEAFF. CDR3 DNA: TGTGCCAGCAGCCCGGATATGGGGGCAACTGAAGCTTTCTTT.

The rearrangement links TRBV7-2 to TRBJ2-1; TRBD2 aligns across 13 bases. The V gene's germline CDR1 is SGHTA and CDR2 FQGNSA. Trimming removed 5 bases from V and 8 bases from J; junction bases left unmatched: 6. This CDR3 is 15 amino acids long. CDR3 protein: CASSPTSGGAYEQFF. DNA for the CDR3: TGTGCCAGCAGCCCCACTAGCGGGGGGGCATATGAGCAGTTCTTC.

The chain couples TRBV9 to TRBJ1-6; maybe TRBD1 (5 bases). V gave up 1 base and J gave up 4 bases, with 6 bases separating them. The CDR3 is 14 residues long. Germline V gene lookup returns CDR1 SGDLS and CDR2 YYNGEE. This CDR3 is CASSVRQYNSPLHF. Here the CDR3 DNA reads TGTGCCAGCAGCGTAAGACAGTATAATTCACCCCTCCACTTT.

J is TRBJ1-3 and V is TRBV5-4, with a tentative D call TRBD1 (6 bases). CDR3 size: 15 residues. Germline assignment: CDR1 SGHNT and CDR2 YYREEE (reference sequence). The germline V and J ends were trimmed by 1 base and 0 bases, with 8 bases remaining between them. The CDR3 nucleotides read TGTGCCAGCAGCTTGACAGGGATCTCTGGAAACACCATATATTTT. This translates into CASSLTGISGNTIYF.

This sequence joins TRBV5-1 and TRBJ2-1, with 8 bases matching TRBD2. CDR1 and CDR2 (germline): SGHRS, YFSETQ. This CDR3 contains 15 residues. The V segment lost 0 bases and the J segment 4 bases; nucleotides outside the gene matches: 3. The CDR3 is CASSLEIAGYNEQFF. The CDR3 DNA reads TGCGCCAGCAGCTTGGAGATAGCGGGGTACAATGAGCAGTTCTTC.

J is TRBJ2-5 and V is TRBV4-2; TRBD2 aligns across 7 bases. The V segment lost 3 bases and the J segment 2 bases; nucleotides outside the gene matches: 6. The germline CDR1 and CDR2 sequences are LGHNA and YNFKEQ. The length of the CDR3 is 15 residues. CDR3: CASSQSTSPQETQYF. CDR3 sequence (DNA): TGTGCCAGCAGCCAGTCGACTAGCCCTCAAGAGACCCAGTACTTC.

The V and J genes are TRBV15 and TRBJ2-1, with TRBD1 as a possible D gene (6 bases). Between the trimmed V and J ends, which lost 6 bases and 9 bases, there was a span of 15 bases. The germline V gene has CDR1 LNHNV and CDR2 YYDKDF (reference sequence). CDR3 length equals 13 residues. The CDR3 bases are TGTGCCACCAGGTATACAGGGCGCGGTGAGCAGTTCTTC. Protein: CATRYTGRGEQFF.

This clone occurred once. V usage is TRBV5-1 and J usage is TRBJ2-1, with TRBD1 identical over 7 bases. Germline V gene sequence: CDR1 SGHRS, CDR2 YFSETQ. Trimming took 4 bases from V and 0 from J; bases not matched to a gene: 7. The CDR3 length is 16 residues. The CDR3 region is CASSAPQGSSYNEQFF. In DNA form, the CDR3 reads TGCGCCAGCAGCGCCCCACAGGGGAGCTCCTACAATGAGCAGTTCTTC.